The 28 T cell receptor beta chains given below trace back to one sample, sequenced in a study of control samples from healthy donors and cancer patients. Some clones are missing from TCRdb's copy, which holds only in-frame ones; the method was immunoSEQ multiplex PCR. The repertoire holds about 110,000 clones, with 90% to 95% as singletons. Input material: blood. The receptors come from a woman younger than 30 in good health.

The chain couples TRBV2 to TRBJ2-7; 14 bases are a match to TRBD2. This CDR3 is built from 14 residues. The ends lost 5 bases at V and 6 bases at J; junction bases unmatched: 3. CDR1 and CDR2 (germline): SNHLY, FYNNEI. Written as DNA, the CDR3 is TGTGCCAGCAGTAGACTAGCGGGGGGGCGCGAGCAGTACTTC. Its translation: CASSRLAGGREQYF. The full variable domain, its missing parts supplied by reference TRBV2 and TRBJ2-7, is EPEVTQTPSHQVTQMGQEVILRCVPISNHLYFYWYRQILGQKVEFLVSFYNNEISEKSEIFDDQFSVERPDGSNFTLKIRSTKLEDSAMYFCASSRLAGGREQYFGPGTRLTVT.

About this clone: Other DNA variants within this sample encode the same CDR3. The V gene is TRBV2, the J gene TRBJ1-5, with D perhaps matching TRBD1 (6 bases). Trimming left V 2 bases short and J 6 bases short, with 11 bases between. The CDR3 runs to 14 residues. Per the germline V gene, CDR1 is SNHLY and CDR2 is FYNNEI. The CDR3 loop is CASSEQGGGQPQHF. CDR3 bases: TGTGCCAGCAGTGAACAGGGAGGGGGTCAGCCCCAGCATTTT.

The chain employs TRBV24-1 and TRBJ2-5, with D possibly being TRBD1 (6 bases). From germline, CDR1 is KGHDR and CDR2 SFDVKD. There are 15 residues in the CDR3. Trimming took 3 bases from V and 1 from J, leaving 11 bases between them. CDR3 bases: TGTGCCACCAGTGATCCCAGGGGATCCCAAGAGACCCAGTACTTC. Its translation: CATSDPRGSQETQYF.

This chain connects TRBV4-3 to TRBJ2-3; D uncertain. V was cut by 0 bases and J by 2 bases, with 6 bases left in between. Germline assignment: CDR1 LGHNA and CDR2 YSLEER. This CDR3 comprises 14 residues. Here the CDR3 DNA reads TGCGCCAGCAGCCAAGACCGGCTCACAGATACGCAGTATTTT. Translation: CASSQDRLTDTQYF.

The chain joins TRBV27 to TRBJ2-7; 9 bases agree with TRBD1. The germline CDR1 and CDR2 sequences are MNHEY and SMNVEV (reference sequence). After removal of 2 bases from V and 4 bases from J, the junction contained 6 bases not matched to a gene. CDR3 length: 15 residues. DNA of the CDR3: TGTGCCAGCAGTTTAGCCGGGACAGGGCCTTACGAGCAGTACTTC. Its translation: CASSLAGTGPYEQYF.

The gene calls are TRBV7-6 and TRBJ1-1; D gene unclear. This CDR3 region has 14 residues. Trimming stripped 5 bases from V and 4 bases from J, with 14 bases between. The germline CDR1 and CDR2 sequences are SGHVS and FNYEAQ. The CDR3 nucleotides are TGTGCCAGCAGCCCCCGACACGCGGGCACTGAAGCTTTCTTT. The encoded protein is CASSPRHAGTEAFF.

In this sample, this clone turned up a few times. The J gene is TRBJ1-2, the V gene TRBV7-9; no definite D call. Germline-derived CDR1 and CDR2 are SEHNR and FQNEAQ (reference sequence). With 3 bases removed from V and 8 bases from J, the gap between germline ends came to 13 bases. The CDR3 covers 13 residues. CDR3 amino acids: CASSFQASRGYTF. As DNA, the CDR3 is TGTGCCAGCAGCTTCCAGGCTTCTCGGGGCTACACCTTC.

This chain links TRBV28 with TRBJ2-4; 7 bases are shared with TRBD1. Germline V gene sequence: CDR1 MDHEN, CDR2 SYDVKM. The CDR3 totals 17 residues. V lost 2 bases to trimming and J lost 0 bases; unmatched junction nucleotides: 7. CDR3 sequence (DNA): TGTGCCAGCAGTTTAACCGGGACAGCCCTAGCCAAAAACATTCAGTACTTC. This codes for CASSLTGTALAKNIQYF.

The CDR3 DNA follows: TGTGCCATCAGGCCGGGACTAGCGGGACGGGATACGCAGTATTTT. It is translated as CAIRPGLAGRDTQYF. V usage is TRBV10-3 and J usage is TRBJ2-3; 13 nucleotides line up with TRBD2. The CDR3 sequence is 15 residues long. V shed 6 bases, J shed 6 bases, and the junction held 6 bases outside the gene matches. Germline CDR1 ENHRY, CDR2 SYGVKD.

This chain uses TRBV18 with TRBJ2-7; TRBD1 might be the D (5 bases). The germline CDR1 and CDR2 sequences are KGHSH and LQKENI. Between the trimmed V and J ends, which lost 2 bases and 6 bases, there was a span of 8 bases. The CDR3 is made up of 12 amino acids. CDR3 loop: CASSPRGPEQYF. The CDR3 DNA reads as TGTGCCAGCTCACCAAGGGGCCCCGAGCAGTACTTC.

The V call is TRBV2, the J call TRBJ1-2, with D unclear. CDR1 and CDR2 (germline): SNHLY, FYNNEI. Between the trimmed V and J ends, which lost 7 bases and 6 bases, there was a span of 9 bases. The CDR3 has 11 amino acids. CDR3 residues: CASKAEHGYTF. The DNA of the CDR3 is TGTGCCAGCAAGGCGGAACATGGCTACACCTTC.

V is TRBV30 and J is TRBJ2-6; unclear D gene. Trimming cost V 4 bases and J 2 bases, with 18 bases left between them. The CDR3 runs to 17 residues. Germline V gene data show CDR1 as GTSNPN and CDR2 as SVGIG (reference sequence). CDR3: CAWTNSSAPAGANVLTF. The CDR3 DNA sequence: TGTGCCTGGACCAACTCCAGTGCGCCGGCTGGGGCCAACGTCCTGACTTTC.

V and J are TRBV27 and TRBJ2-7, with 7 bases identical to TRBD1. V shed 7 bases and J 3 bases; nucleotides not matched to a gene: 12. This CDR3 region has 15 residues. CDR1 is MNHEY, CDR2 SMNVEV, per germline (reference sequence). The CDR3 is CASNLKGAGVYEQYF. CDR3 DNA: TGTGCCAGCAATCTAAAGGGGGCGGGCGTCTACGAGCAGTACTTC.

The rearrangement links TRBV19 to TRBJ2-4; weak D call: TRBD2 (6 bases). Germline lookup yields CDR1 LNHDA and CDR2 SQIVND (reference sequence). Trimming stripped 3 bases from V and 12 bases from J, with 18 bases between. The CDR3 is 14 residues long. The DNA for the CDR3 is TGTGCCAGTAGTATGCAGGCTAGCGTCCTTACTCAGTACTTC. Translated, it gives CASSMQASVLTQYF.

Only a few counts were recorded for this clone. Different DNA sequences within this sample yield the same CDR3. The CDR3 DNA is TGTGCCACCAGCAGAGATGACGCAACTAATGAAAAACTGTTTTTT. Amino acid sequence: CATSRDDATNEKLFF. The gene calls are TRBV15 and TRBJ1-4, with D uncertain. Germline V gene lookup returns CDR1 LNHNV and CDR2 YYDKDF (reference sequence). Trimming took off 0 bases at V and 0 bases at J, with 5 bases between the two ends. This CDR3 has 15 residues.

CDR3 DNA: TGCGCCAGCAGCTTGGCTAGCGGGGTACAAGAGACCCAGTACTTC. Translated, it gives CASSLASGVQETQYF. The genes are TRBV5-1 and TRBJ2-5; 9 positions match TRBD2. Germline values: CDR1 SGHRS, CDR2 YFSETQ. J gave up 2 bases and V 0 bases, and 2 bases lay outside the gene matches. The CDR3 spans 15 residues. Full variable domain (rest looked up from reference TRBV5-1 and TRBJ2-5): KAGVTQTPRYLIKTRGQQVTLSCSPISGHRSVSWYQQTPGQGLQFLFEYFSETQRNKGNFPGRFSGRQFSNSRSEMNVSTLELGDSALYLCASSLASGVQETQYFGPGTRLLVL.

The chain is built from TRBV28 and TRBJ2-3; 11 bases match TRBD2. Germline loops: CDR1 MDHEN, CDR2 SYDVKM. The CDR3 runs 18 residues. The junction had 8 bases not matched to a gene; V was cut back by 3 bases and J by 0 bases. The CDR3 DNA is TGTGCCAGCAGTTTGCAGTGGGGACTAGCGGCTAGCACAGATACGCAGTATTTT. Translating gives CASSLQWGLAASTDTQYF.

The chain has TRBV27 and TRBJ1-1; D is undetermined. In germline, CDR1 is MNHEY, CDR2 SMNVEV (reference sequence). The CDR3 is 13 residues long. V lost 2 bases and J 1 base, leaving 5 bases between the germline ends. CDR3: CASSLTENTEAFF. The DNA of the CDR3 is TGTGCCAGCAGTTTAACAGAGAACACTGAAGCTTTCTTT.

The CDR3 nucleotides are TGTGCCAGCAGACTTACTGGCTACACCTTC. Protein product: CASRLTGYTF. The chain is built from TRBV28 and TRBJ1-2; no reliable D call. Trimming pared 6 bases from V and 7 bases from J, leaving 6 bases between. CDR1 is MDHEN, CDR2 SYDVKM, per germline. The CDR3 is made up of 10 amino acids.

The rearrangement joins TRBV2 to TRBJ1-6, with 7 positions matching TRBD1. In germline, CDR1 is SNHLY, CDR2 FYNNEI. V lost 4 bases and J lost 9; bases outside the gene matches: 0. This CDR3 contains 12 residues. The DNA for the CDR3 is TGTGCCAGCAGTGGACAGGGTTCACCCCTCCACTTT. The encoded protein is CASSGQGSPLHF. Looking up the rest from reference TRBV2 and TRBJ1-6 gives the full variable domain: EPEVTQTPSHQVTQMGQEVILRCVPISNHLYFYWYRQILGQKVEFLVSFYNNEISEKSEIFDDQFSVERPDGSNFTLKIRSTKLEDSAMYFCASSGQGSPLHFGNGTRLTVT.

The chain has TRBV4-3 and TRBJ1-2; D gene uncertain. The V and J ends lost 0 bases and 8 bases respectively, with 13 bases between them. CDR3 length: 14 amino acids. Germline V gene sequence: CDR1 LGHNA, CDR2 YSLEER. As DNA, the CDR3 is TGCGCCAGCAGCCAAGATCGGACCTTTCTAGGCTACACCTTC. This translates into CASSQDRTFLGYTF.

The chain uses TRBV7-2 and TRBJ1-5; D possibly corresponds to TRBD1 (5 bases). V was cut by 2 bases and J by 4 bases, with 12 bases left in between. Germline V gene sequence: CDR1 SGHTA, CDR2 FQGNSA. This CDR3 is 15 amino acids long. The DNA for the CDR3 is TGTGCCAGCAGCTTAATTGGGGGTGTTAATCAGCCCCAGCATTTT. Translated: CASSLIGGVNQPQHF.

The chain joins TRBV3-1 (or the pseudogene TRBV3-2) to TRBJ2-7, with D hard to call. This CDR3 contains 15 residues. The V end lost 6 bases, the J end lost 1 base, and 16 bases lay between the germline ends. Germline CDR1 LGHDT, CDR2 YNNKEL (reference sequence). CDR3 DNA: TGTGCCAGCAGTAAAGCCGAGGATAGATCCTACGAGCAGTACTTC. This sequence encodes CASSKAEDRSYEQYF.

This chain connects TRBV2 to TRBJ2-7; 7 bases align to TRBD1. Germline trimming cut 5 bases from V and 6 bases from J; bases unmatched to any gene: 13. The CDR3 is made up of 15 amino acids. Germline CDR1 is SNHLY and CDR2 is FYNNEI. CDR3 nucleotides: TGTGCCAGCAGTAACAGGGGAAGTGGGCCCCTCGAGCAGTACTTC. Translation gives CASSNRGSGPLEQYF.

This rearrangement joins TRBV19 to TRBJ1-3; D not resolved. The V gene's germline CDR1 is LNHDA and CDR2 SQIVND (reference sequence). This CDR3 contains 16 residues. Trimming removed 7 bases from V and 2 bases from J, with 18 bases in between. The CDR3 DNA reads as TGTGCCAGTACCAAGACTCAGGTTCTCGCTGGAAACACCATATATTTT. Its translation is CASTKTQVLAGNTIYF.

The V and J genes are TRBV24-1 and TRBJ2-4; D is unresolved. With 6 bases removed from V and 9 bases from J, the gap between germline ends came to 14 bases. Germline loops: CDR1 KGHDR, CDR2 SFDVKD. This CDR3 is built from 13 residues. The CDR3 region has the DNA TGTGCCACCAGTAAGACCAGAGGTGGCATTCAGTACTTC. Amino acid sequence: CATSKTRGGIQYF.

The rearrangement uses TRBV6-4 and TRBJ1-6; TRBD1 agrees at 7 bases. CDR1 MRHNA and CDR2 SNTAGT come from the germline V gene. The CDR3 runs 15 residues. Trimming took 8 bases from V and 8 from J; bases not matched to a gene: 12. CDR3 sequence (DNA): TGTGCCAGCCGACATCAGGGGGGCGATGATTCACCCCTCCACTTT. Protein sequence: CASRHQGGDDSPLHF.

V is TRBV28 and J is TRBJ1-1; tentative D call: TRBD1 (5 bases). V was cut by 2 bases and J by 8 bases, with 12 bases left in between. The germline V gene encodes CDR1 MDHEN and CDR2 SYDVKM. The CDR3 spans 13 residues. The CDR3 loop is CASSLRGRGEAFF. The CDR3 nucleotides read TGTGCCAGCAGTTTAAGGGGAAGAGGCGAAGCTTTCTTT.